This T cell receptor beta chain stems from a study of blood T cell repertoires in COVID-19. Study background: There were acute and convalescent COVID-19 samples, and they came from the United States, Italy and Spain. Nucleic acid was either cDNA or gDNA, and it came from T cells, B-cell-depleted T cells, or PBMCs.

Per the study methods: Estimates of nucleated cell counts were drawn from the amplification of reference gene primers. Data came from immunoSEQ multiplex PCR; TCRdb stores just in-frame clones and leaves some out. V, J and clone size derive from that table, while D and trimming were established from the DNA sequence. The sample includes about 59,000 clones, roughly nine tenths of them seen just once. The CDR3 totals 13 residues. The junction had 3 bases not matched to a gene; V was cut back by 7 bases and J by 0 bases. The germline V gene encodes CDR1 SQVTM and CDR2 ANQGSEA. Sequenced input: peripheral blood. This TCR was recovered from an elderly man in a cohort sampled during active COVID-19. The chain couples TRBV29-1 to TRBJ1-2; TRBD1 matches at 9 bases. CDR3 protein: CSARQGANYGYTF. CDR3 sequence (DNA): TGCAGCGCCCGACAGGGGGCTAACTATGGCTACACCTTC.